These T cell receptor beta chains were read from a single sample in a study of blood T cells in healthy people across ages. TCRdb passed the 5' RACE reads through MiXCR, listing each CDR3 protein once. Of about 1,500,000 distinct CDR3 sequences listed, 28% are singletons. Material for sequencing was blood. All receptors derive from a woman aged 25 to 39 in good health. Both conserved end residues are part of each CDR3. The order of the fields is D gene, J gene, V gene, clone size, CDR3 DNA, CDR3 protein. D genes are given only for firm matches. The size field is filled for only some rows; it gives once, few, many or a size class.

>.|TRBJ2-3|TRBV7-3|few
TGTGCCAGCAGCATGGGTGGGGGCGGCACAGATACGCAGTATTTT
CASSMGGGGTDTQYF
>.|TRBJ2-7|TRBV20-1|.
TGCAGGGCTAGAGAGCCAGACTACGAGCAGTACTTC
CRAREPDYEQYF
>.|TRBJ2-1|TRBV7-9|.
TGTGCCAGCAGCTTAGCGGGCCAGGGGAAATCGGCGGGGCCCTTAGAGCAGTTCTTC
CASSLAGQGKSAGPLEQFF
>.|TRBJ2-5|TRBV28|many
TGTGCCAGCAACGTGGCGGTGAAGAGAGGGACCCAGTACTTC
CASNVAVKRGTQYF
>.|TRBJ1-4|TRBV4-3|.
TGCGCCAGCAGCCAAGATCTGGGAAGAAATGAAAAACTGTTTTTT
CASSQDLGRNEKLFF
>.|TRBJ1-1|TRBV20-1|.
TGCAGTGCCGCCGCCGGAGCGGTGAACACTGAAGCTTTCTTT
CSAAAGAVNTEAFF
>.|TRBJ2-3|TRBV28|once
TGTGCCGGCAGTTTACAGGTCCCCGGGGGCACAGATACGCAGTATTTT
CAGSLQVPGGTDTQYF
>TRBD1|TRBJ2-6|TRBV19|few
TGTGCCAGTAGCTCGGACAGGGGCGGCTGGGCCAACGTCCTGACTTTC
CASSSDRGGWANVLTF
>.|TRBJ2-7|TRBV21-1|few
TGTGCCAGCATCAGGGATTTTCGTAACGAGCAGTACTTC
CASIRDFRNEQYF
>.|TRBJ2-7|TRBV20-1|.
TGCAGTGCCCTCGTAGGGGCTGGGGCCTACGAGCAGTACTTC
CSALVGAGAYEQYF
>.|TRBJ2-5|TRBV13|.
TGTGCCAGCAGCGCCGACTTGGAGACCCAGTACTTC
CASSADLETQYF
>.|TRBJ1-4|TRBV25-1|.
TGTGCCAGCAGTGTCCTTCTAGGGGCCAGTGAAAAACTGTTTTTT
CASSVLLGASEKLFF
>.|TRBJ2-7|TRBV20-1|.
TGCAGTGCTAGAGATAGAAGGGGGGGCCCCCACGAGCAGTACTTC
CSARDRRGGPHEQYF
>.|TRBJ2-3|TRBV5-4|.
TGTGCCAGCAGCTCAGCCGTAGCAGGCGGTACGCAGTATTTT
CASSSAVAGGTQYF
>TRBD2|TRBJ2-1|TRBV11-3|.
TGTGCCAGCAGCTTAGATCCTAGCGGGAGAGGTGAGCAGTTCTTC
CASSLDPSGRGEQFF
>.|TRBJ1-1|TRBV12-3/TRBV12-4|.
TGTGCCAGCAGTACCGGGACCCGATGGTCTTTCTTT
CASSTGTRWSFF
>.|TRBJ2-3|TRBV2|few
TGTGCCAGCAGTGCCGAAACCCCTAGCACAGATACGCAGTATTTT
CASSAETPSTDTQYF
>.|TRBJ2-1|TRBV21-1|few
TGTGCCAGTCCGACTAGCGGGATCGCGAATGAGCAGTTCTTC
CASPTSGIANEQFF